This T cell receptor (beta chain) originates from a study of shared clonotypes between healthy human individuals. In this sample, this clone turned up once. This CDR3 contains 15 residues. Germline V gene sequence: CDR1 MGHRA, CDR2 YSYEKL. Trimming left V 4 bases short and J 2 bases short, with 12 bases between. Measured with immunoSEQ multiplex PCR; TCRdb has only the in-frame clones, and not every one. The sample shows around 2,000,000 clones, roughly 91% of them seen only once. Naive-designated CD8 cells lacked CD45RO, were positively enriched for CCR7, and omitted terminally differentiated effector memory CD45RA+ cells.

The specimen was naive CD8+ T cells from PBMCs. The source is a man aged 18-30 years in good health. Some clones in this sample may be carry-over from other donors' samples. The rearrangement links TRBV4-1 to TRBJ2-1; maybe TRBD2 (5 bases). The CDR3 nucleotides read TGCGCCAGCAGCCGAATTCACGGGGCCTACAATGAGCAGTTCTTC. Translated, it gives CASSRIHGAYNEQFF.